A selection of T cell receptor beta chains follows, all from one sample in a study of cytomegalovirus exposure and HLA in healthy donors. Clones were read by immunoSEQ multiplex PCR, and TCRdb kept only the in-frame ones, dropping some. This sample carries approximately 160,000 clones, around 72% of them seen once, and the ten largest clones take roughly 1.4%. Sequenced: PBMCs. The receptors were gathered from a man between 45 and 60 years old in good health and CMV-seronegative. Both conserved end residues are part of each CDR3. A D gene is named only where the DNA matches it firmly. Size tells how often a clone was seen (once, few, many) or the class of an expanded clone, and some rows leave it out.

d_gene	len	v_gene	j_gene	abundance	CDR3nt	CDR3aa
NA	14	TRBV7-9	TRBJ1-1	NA	TGTGCCAGCAGAACATACAGGGAAGGGACTGAAGCTTTCTTT	CASRTYREGTEAFF
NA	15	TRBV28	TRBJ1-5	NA	TGTGCCAGCAGTATAGACCCTTGGCGGGATCAGCCCCAGCATTTT	CASSIDPWRDQPQHF
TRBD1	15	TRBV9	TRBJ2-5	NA	TGTGCCAGCAGCGACATGGGGACAGGGCTGGAGACCCAGTACTTC	CASSDMGTGLETQYF
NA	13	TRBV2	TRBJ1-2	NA	TGTGCCAGCAGTATACAGGTTAACTATGGCTACACCTTC	CASSIQVNYGYTF
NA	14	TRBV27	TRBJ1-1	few	TGTGCCAGCACTAGCGGCGGGATGAACACTGAAGCTTTCTTT	CASTSGGMNTEAFF
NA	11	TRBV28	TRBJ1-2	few	TGTGCCAGCACCATAGGGGGTGGCTACACCTTC	CASTIGGGYTF
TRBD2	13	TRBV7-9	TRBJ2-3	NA	TGTGCCAGTCAAGCGGGGGGCACAGATACGCAGTATTTT	CASQAGGTDTQYF
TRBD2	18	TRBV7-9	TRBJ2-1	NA	TGTGCCAGCAGCTTAGCGCGTATAGCGGGGGGGTCTTACAATGAGCAGTTCTTC	CASSLARIAGGSYNEQFF
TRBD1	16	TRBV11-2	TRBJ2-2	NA	TGTGCCAGCAGTCTCCAGGACAGGGCGAACACCGGGGAGCTGTTTTTT	CASSLQDRANTGELFF
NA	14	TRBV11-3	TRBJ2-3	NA	TGTGCCAGCAGCTTAGGCGGGCTAGCGGATACGCAGTATTTT	CASSLGGLADTQYF
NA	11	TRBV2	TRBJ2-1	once	TGTGCCAGCGTGGCAGAGGACTGGCAGTTCTTC	CASVAEDWQFF
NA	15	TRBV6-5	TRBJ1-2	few	TGTGCCAGCAGTTCCCTTCACAGGGAGCTCTGGGGCTACACCTTC	CASSSLHRELWGYTF
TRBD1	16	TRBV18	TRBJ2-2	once	TGTGCCAGCTCACCGGGACAGCTCGCGAACACCGGGGAGCTGTTTTTT	CASSPGQLANTGELFF
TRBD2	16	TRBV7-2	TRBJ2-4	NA	TGTGCCAGCAGCTCCACTAGCGGGGGTGCCAAAAACATTCAGTACTTC	CASSSTSGGAKNIQYF
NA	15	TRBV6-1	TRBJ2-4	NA	TGTGCCAGCAGTGTTGACAGGCAACCTTTAAACATTCAGTACTTC	CASSVDRQPLNIQYF
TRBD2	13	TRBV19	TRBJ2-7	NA	TGTGCCAGTAGATCCCCAACTAGCGCCGAGCAGTACTTC	CASRSPTSAEQYF
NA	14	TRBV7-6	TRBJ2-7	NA	TGTGCCAGCAGCACCGGGACTCTTACCTACGAGCAGTACTTC	CASSTGTLTYEQYF
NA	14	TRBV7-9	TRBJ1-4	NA	TGTGCCAGCAGCCCGTGGGACTATAATGAAAAACTGTTTTTT	CASSPWDYNEKLFF
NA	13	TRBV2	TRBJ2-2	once	TGTGCCAGCCGGGACACTTACACCGGGGAGCTGTTTTTT	CASRDTYTGELFF
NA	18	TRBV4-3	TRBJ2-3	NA	TGCGCCAGCAGCCAAGACGTGCAGGGCCCTAAGGGAACAGATACGCAGTATTTT	CASSQDVQGPKGTDTQYF